Sequencing of this T cell receptor (beta chain) was carried out in a study of identical twins. Study observations and caveats: Cord blood beta clonotypes that were abundant carried fewer insertions, and memory repertoires showed no such trend. With beta out-of-frame sequences, excess sharing by twins was weaker.

This clonotype turned up a few times. What it binds is unknown. The CDR3 is 17 residues long. The germline V gene encodes CDR1 SEHNR and CDR2 FQNEAQ (reference sequence). The junction had 12 bases not matched to a gene; V was cut back by 6 bases and J by 2 bases. A universal primer site was created by template switching, with the cDNA bearing unique molecular identifiers. MiXCR was run by TCRdb on the 5' RACE reads, yielding one entry per CDR3 protein. The sample lists approximately 550,000 distinct CDR3 sequences, more than 20% occurring once. This sample also belongs to another study, concerning yellow fever vaccine responses in identical twins.

The origin of this receptor is a woman younger than 30 in good health. V and J are TRBV7-9 and TRBJ2-7, with 11 positions matching TRBD2. Sequenced: CD4+ T cells sorted from blood. This CDR3 is CASSTDAGLAATYEQYV. The CDR3 DNA follows: TGTGCCAGCAGTACCGATGCGGGACTAGCGGCAACCTACGAGCAGTACGTC.